This T cell receptor (beta chain) was captured by sequencing in a study of cytomegalovirus exposure and HLA in healthy donors. Study results and limitations: Rare TCR sequences predominated, though certain public TCRs were found in many donors. Cytomegalovirus status, reportedly, was diagnosed with high specificity and sensitivity by the classifier. A few of the chains that were CMV-associated were confirmed in vitro to be specific for CMV antigens.

The CDR3 is 13 amino acids. V shed 4 bases and J shed 3 bases, with 11 bases lying between them. CDR1 is SGHNT and CDR2 is YYREEE in the germline V gene (reference sequence). Everyone who donated was a healthy bone marrow donor. In the PCR, 60 Vbeta and 13 Jbeta primers were used. Produced via immunoSEQ multiplex PCR; TCRdb's table is partial and in-frame only. The sample comprises about 130,000 clones, 74% of which are singletons, and roughly 4.1% rests with the top ten. As concerns this clone: The antigen is unknown.

Material for sequencing was PBMCs. This clonotype was obtained from a woman aged 50 to 60 in good health and CMV-seropositive. This chain connects TRBV5-4 to TRBJ2-7, with no clear D. This CDR3 reads CASSPDPGYEQYF. The CDR3 DNA sequence: TGTGCCAGCAGCCCCGATCCGGGCTACGAGCAGTACTTC.